The rows below give T cell receptor beta chains drawn from one sample of a study of metastatic and nonmetastatic thyroid tumors. Via MiXCR, TCRdb re-called the PCR reads. The sample includes tens of thousands of clones, 20% of them seen just once. Sequencing input: blood. All receptors come from a female donor with papillary thyroid cancer or a benign thyroid nodule (not recorded which). Some clones in this sample may be carry-over from other donors' samples. The conserved cysteine and the conserved F or W are not part of the CDR3 here. A D gene is named only where the DNA matches it firmly.

cdr3_aa	v_call	j_call	d_call
AWSVAGSYEQY	TRBV30	TRBJ2-7	-
ASSDGRGYEQY	TRBV9	TRBJ2-7	TRBD2
ASTPPAGGNTQY	TRBV27	TRBJ2-3	TRBD2
DSSRVPSYEHY	TRBV19	TRBJ2-7	-
ASTMTLFAGELF	TRBV6-1	TRBJ2-2	-
ASSTTSSNEQY	TRBV28	TRBJ2-7	TRBD2
SASRGPNTEAF	TRBV20-1	TRBJ1-1	-
ASSPAPGHPYEQY	TRBV18	TRBJ2-7	-
SVEALTGAGYEQY	TRBV29-1	TRBJ2-7	TRBD1
ASKDVGEQY	TRBV25-1	TRBJ2-7	-
ASMSRDQPPLNIQY	TRBV6-1	TRBJ2-4	-
ASSLVLGSGGRTGELF	TRBV5-1	TRBJ2-2	-
ASKLRNEQY	TRBV28	TRBJ2-7	-
ALQPYTEAF	TRBV30	TRBJ1-1	-
ASGSPPNQPQH	TRBV12-5	TRBJ1-5	-
ASSDRDGSSYEQY	TRBV5-1	TRBJ2-7	-
SAGATGDTEAF	TRBV20-1	TRBJ1-1	TRBD1
ASGGVSSYNEQY	TRBV28	TRBJ2-7	-
ASSGAASGTNEQF	TRBV5-6	TRBJ2-1	TRBD2
ASSLAGSNQPQH	TRBV5-4	TRBJ1-5	-
ASSPGTGGTGELF	TRBV7-3	TRBJ2-2	TRBD1
ASSRLQGTVTEAF	TRBV27	TRBJ1-1	TRBD1
ASSFWTANSPLH	TRBV7-2	TRBJ1-6	-
SARAGRSLYEQY	TRBV20-1	TRBJ2-7	-
ASSPVTPGHGHFLGNTIY	TRBV3-1	TRBJ1-3	-
ASSPGLRLADQETQY	TRBV18	TRBJ2-5	TRBD2
ASSSRGGSGSYNEQF	TRBV5-1	TRBJ2-1	TRBD2
ASTTHRGENTEAF	TRBV6-1	TRBJ1-1	-
ASSCILTCDPSISQENQY	TRBV25-1	TRBJ2-5	-
ASSLAQRLGNQPQH	TRBV28	TRBJ1-5	-
SAPKTGEAGNTIY	TRBV20-1	TRBJ1-3	TRBD1
ASSLGTSGRTVETQY	TRBV12-3/TRBV12-4	TRBJ2-5	TRBD2
ASSLRGRTEAF	TRBV28	TRBJ1-1	-
ASSQETQY	TRBV6-1	TRBJ2-5	-
ASSSQSGRGKETQY	TRBV5-1	TRBJ2-5	TRBD2
ASSWTSGGYNEQF	TRBV6-1	TRBJ2-1	TRBD2
ASSYSPTSGLYNEQF	TRBV6-2/TRBV6-3	TRBJ2-1	TRBD2
ASSTPGRAAEAF	TRBV27	TRBJ1-1	-
ASRPNVPYEQY	TRBV6-2/TRBV6-3	TRBJ2-7	-
AIRELAGEQETQY	TRBV10-3	TRBJ2-5	TRBD2
ASSIRTGRQPQH	TRBV19	TRBJ1-5	TRBD1
ASSHEVYNSPLH	TRBV6-1	TRBJ1-6	-
ASSYSTSGYEQY	TRBV6-2/TRBV6-3	TRBJ2-7	TRBD2
ASSIESRGGETQY	TRBV19	TRBJ2-5	-
ASSLHIQGLREQY	TRBV7-9	TRBJ2-7	TRBD1
ATSYYQDTGELF	TRBV24-1	TRBJ2-2	-
ATSPSGEGYNEQF	TRBV24-1	TRBJ2-1	TRBD2
ASTIPGATNEKLF	TRBV28	TRBJ1-4	-
ASSALSGGTYEQY	TRBV6-1	TRBJ2-7	-
ASSFTRGPDSPSSDGYT	TRBV5-1	TRBJ1-2	-
ASSFAGGDVGELF	TRBV5-1	TRBJ2-2	TRBD1
ASSARDRRNSPLH	TRBV2	TRBJ1-6	TRBD1
ASSVGGGNTEAF	TRBV6-4	TRBJ1-1	-
ASSDRFNTQAF	TRBV6-1	TRBJ1-1	-
ASSSGGSGANVLT	TRBV12-3/TRBV12-4	TRBJ2-6	TRBD2